A selection of T cell receptor beta chains follows, all from one sample in a study of blood T cell repertoires in COVID-19. Profiling relied on immunoSEQ multiplex PCR, and the TCRdb table lists in-frame clones only, not all of them. Here the sample spans 250,000 or so clones, about four fifths being singletons. Sample: PBMCs or T cells enriched from blood (not recorded which). The receptors shown here come from a woman in her forties who had been exposed to COVID-19. The CDR3 runs from the conserved cysteine through the conserved F or W. A D gene is named only where the DNA matches it firmly. Clone size appears in some rows only: once, few, many, or a class for an expanded clone.

CDR3 length,J gene,D gene,V gene,clone size,CDR3 DNA,CDR3 protein
16,TRBJ1-1,NA,TRBV6-5,NA,TGTGCCAGCAGTTACTCGAGATCACCGAGGAACACTGAAGCTTTCTTT,CASSYSRSPRNTEAFF
13,TRBJ1-2,NA,TRBV19,NA,TGTGCCAGTACCCCAATACAGGGAGACGGCTACACCTTC,CASTPIQGDGYTF
13,TRBJ1-6,NA,TRBV24-1,NA,TGTGCCACCAGTGCGTCCTATAATTCACCCCTCCACTTT,CATSASYNSPLHF
14,TRBJ1-5,NA,TRBV6-2/TRBV6-3,NA,TGTGCCAGCAGCCCGACCGTGGTCGGGCAGCCCCAGCATTTT,CASSPTVVGQPQHF
14,TRBJ1-2,TRBD1,TRBV27,few,TGTGCCAGCAGTCAGGGACAGGAAAGATATGGCTACACCTTC,CASSQGQERYGYTF
14,TRBJ2-3,TRBD2,TRBV6-5,NA,TGTGCCAGCAGTATAGCGGGCCTCACAGATACGCAGTATTTT,CASSIAGLTDTQYF
13,TRBJ1-2,NA,TRBV6-2/TRBV6-3,NA,TGTGCCAGCAGTTACCCGGACAGTTATGGCTACACCTTC,CASSYPDSYGYTF
16,TRBJ2-2,NA,TRBV13,once,TGTGCCAGCAGCCTAGACAGAGCAAAGGTTACCGGGGAGCTGTTTTTT,CASSLDRAKVTGELFF
13,TRBJ1-5,TRBD1,TRBV3-1/TRBV3-2,few,TGTGCCAGCAGCCGGGACAGGGATCAGCCCCAGCATTTT,CASSRDRDQPQHF
13,TRBJ2-1,TRBD1,TRBV2,NA,TGTGCCAGCAGGGGGACAGGGAGGAATGAGCAGTTCTTC,CASRGTGRNEQFF
14,TRBJ2-1,NA,TRBV19,NA,TGTGCCAGTAGTATTTCCCGCAGTTCCAATGAGCAGTTCTTC,CASSISRSSNEQFF
13,TRBJ1-1,TRBD1,TRBV5-4,NA,TGTGCCAGCAGCTGGACAGGGGGCACTGAAGCTTTCTTT,CASSWTGGTEAFF
15,TRBJ2-1,NA,TRBV24-1,NA,TGTGCCACCAGTTGGACAGAGAGCTCCTACAATGAGCAGTTCTTC,CATSWTESSYNEQFF
15,TRBJ2-5,NA,TRBV9,NA,TGTGCCAGCAGCTCATCGGCAACCCGGGGGGAGACCCAGTACTTC,CASSSSATRGETQYF
15,TRBJ2-7,TRBD2,TRBV7-2,NA,TGTGCCAGCAGCTTAGGACCCGGGGGGGAGGCCGAGCAGTACTTC,CASSLGPGGEAEQYF
15,TRBJ1-1,NA,TRBV7-3,NA,TGTGCCAGCAGCCCCGCGGGGAAAATGAACACTGAAGCTTTCTTT,CASSPAGKMNTEAFF
15,TRBJ2-2,NA,TRBV9,NA,TGTGCCAGCAGCCCCGGAGGGACAGCAACCGGGGAGCTGTTTTTT,CASSPGGTATGELFF
15,TRBJ1-2,TRBD1,TRBV27,NA,TGTGCCAGCAGTGTGGGACAGGGACCCTTCGATGGCTACACCTTC,CASSVGQGPFDGYTF
13,TRBJ1-1,NA,TRBV15,NA,TGTGCCACCAGCAGAGATAGTCGGACAGAAGCTTTCTTT,CATSRDSRTEAFF
16,TRBJ1-1,NA,TRBV20-1,NA,TGCAGTGCTAGTGGGCGGGCTGCAGTCCCGAACACTGAAGCTTTCTTT,CSASGRAAVPNTEAFF
12,TRBJ1-5,TRBD1,TRBV7-9,NA,TGTGCCATCGGACAGGGGGATCAGCCCCAGCATTTT,CAIGQGDQPQHF
16,TRBJ1-4,NA,TRBV9,NA,TGTGCCAGCAGCGTAGAGGGACTTTCCACTAATGAAAAACTGTTTTTT,CASSVEGLSTNEKLFF
14,TRBJ1-2,NA,TRBV9,NA,TGTGCCAGCAGCACCTCCGGGGGGGACTATGGCTACACCTTC,CASSTSGGDYGYTF
13,TRBJ1-2,NA,TRBV12-3/TRBV12-4,NA,TGTGCCAGCAGTTGGGGCAGGAACTATGGCTACACCTTC,CASSWGRNYGYTF
15,TRBJ1-3,TRBD1,TRBV5-4,few,TGTGCCAGCAGCTCGGGACAGAACTCTGGAAACACCATATATTTT,CASSSGQNSGNTIYF